This T cell receptor beta chain originates from a study of technical replicates of blood from a handful of donors. Germline CDR1 SGHTA, CDR2 FQGTGA. CDR3 length: 14 residues. V lost 2 bases and J lost 3; bases outside the gene matches: 2. Clones were sequenced by immunoSEQ multiplex PCR, and TCRdb holds only the in-frame ones, with some missing. Among approximately 64,000 clones listed, roughly 86% were seen once. V usage is TRBV7-3 and J usage is TRBJ2-7; 9 positions agree with TRBD1. The sample was PBMCs. This clonotype was obtained from a human donor in good health. Some clones in this sample may be carry-over from other donors' samples. The CDR3 DNA sequence: TGTGCCAGCAGCTTAGACAGGGGGATCTACGAGCAGTACTTC. This translates into CASSLDRGIYEQYF. Variable domain in full (rest from reference TRBV7-3 and TRBJ2-7): GAGVSQTPSNKVTEKGKYVELRCDPISGHTALYWYRQSLGQGPEFLIYFQGTGAADDSGLPNDRFFAVRPEGSVSTLKIQRTERGDSAVYLCASSLDRGIYEQYFGPGTRLTVT.